This T cell receptor beta chain emerged from a study of shared clonotypes between healthy human individuals. Study-wide results and caveats: It was the non-shared clonotypes that had lower generation probabilities than clonotypes shared by all four donors.

As concerns this clone: Its antigen is as yet unknown.

Several immunoSEQ plates received, in even portions, the genomic DNA of each subset. Repertoires were generated with immunoSEQ multiplex PCR, while TCRdb's copy carries only in-frame clones and drops some. The sample holds over 1.5 million clones; about 98% are singletons and the top ten take 0.4% to 0.55%. The sequenced material came from naive CD4+ T cells sorted from blood. The subset is: CD45RA+ positively selected. The receptor was isolated from a man younger than 40 in good health.

CDR3 sequence (DNA): TGTGCCAGCAGCGTAGTGGGACACGCTGACAATGAGCAGTTCTTC. Translation: CASSVVGHADNEQFF. The chain recombines TRBV9 with TRBJ2-1; tentatively, D is TRBD1 (6 bases). CDR3 length: 15 residues. The germline CDR1 and CDR2 sequences are SGDLS and YYNGEE. The V and J ends lost 0 bases and 5 bases respectively, with 12 bases between them.